The entry below gives a single TCR beta chain sequence along with its context. Its antigen is unidentified. Losses at the gene ends were 11 bases for V and 3 bases for J; bases not matched to a gene: 4. Germline V gene lookup returns CDR1 MNHNY and CDR2 SVGAGI (reference sequence). The length of the CDR3 is 12 residues. The sample originates from a study of cytomegalovirus exposure and HLA in healthy donors. Study conclusions and caveats: Reports credit the classifier with highly specific, highly sensitive diagnosis of cytomegalovirus status.

Measured with immunoSEQ multiplex PCR; TCRdb has only the in-frame clones, and not every one. The sample carries about 120,000 clones, 86% recorded once. Sequencing was carried out using PBMCs. The gene calls are TRBV6-6 and TRBJ2-3, with TRBD1 matching 8 bases. The clonotype was recovered from a man between 18 and 35 years old in good health and CMV-seronegative. CDR3 amino acids: CAVQGATDTQYF. Here the CDR3 DNA reads TGTGCCGTTCAGGGGGCAACAGATACGCAGTATTTT.